This TCR beta chain is drawn from a study of blood T cell repertoires in COVID-19. V dropped 0 bases and J dropped 4 bases, with 6 bases sitting between them. The CDR3 sequence is 13 residues long. Germline V gives CDR1 ENHRY, CDR2 SYGVKD. In the study's own analysis: Amplifying reference gene primers gave estimates of nucleated cell counts. Assay: immunoSEQ multiplex PCR; the TCRdb copy retains only in-frame clones and omits some. The D gene and trimming were derived from the DNA, and the V and J assignments and clone size from that table. The table shows more than 350,000 clones, with more than 75% occurring only once.

Material for sequencing was peripheral blood. The V call is TRBV10-3, the J call TRBJ1-1; D remains ambiguous. The origin of this receptor is a woman aged 25-40 years with COVID-19, enrolled during active disease. CDR3: CAISESRGTEAFF. DNA for the CDR3: TGTGCCATCAGTGAGTCCCGGGGCACTGAAGCTTTCTTT.